What follows are 27 T cell receptor beta chains derived from one specimen sequenced in a study of blood T cell repertoires in COVID-19. The repertoire was sequenced with immunoSEQ multiplex PCR; TCRdb's copy has only in-frame clones and lacks some. Among hundreds of thousands of clones listed, about nine tenths were seen once. Sequencing was done on a sample of peripheral blood. The receptors were gathered from a woman under 40 with active or convalescent COVID-19.

In its sample, this clone was seen once. Distinct nucleotide sequences in the sample also encode this CDR3. The rearrangement links TRBV6-5 to TRBJ1-2, with D perhaps matching TRBD1 (6 bases). This CDR3 is 14 amino acids long. Germline V CDR1 and CDR2: MNHEY, SVGAGI. V was shortened by 4 bases and J by 2 bases, with 11 bases between the two germline ends. The CDR3 DNA sequence: TGTGCCAGCAGTTCCCTAACAGGGAACTATGGCTACACCTTC. Translated, it gives CASSSLTGNYGYTF.

V usage is TRBV6-1 and J usage is TRBJ1-3, with 8 nucleotides matching TRBD1. Germline values: CDR1 MNHNS, CDR2 SASEGT. With 1 base clipped from V and 3 bases from J, the junction kept 5 bases outside the gene matches. The CDR3 length is 16 residues. CDR3 loop: CASSEVSTGDGNTIYF. CDR3 coding DNA: TGTGCCAGCAGTGAAGTTTCGACAGGGGATGGAAACACCATATATTTT.

The chain recombines TRBV11-2 with TRBJ1-1, with D tentatively TRBD1 (6 bases). The CDR3 has 14 amino acids. The V gene lost 5 bases and the J gene lost 4 bases, with 14 bases spanning the gap. CDR1 and CDR2 (germline): SGHAT, FQNNGV. CDR3 residues: CASSEQQGITEAFF. CDR3 in DNA: TGTGCCAGCAGCGAGCAACAGGGAATCACTGAAGCTTTCTTT.

J is TRBJ1-2 and V is TRBV5-1; 9 nucleotides align to TRBD1. V dropped 3 bases and J dropped 7; count of bases not matched to a gene: 13. The CDR3 extends over 16 amino acids. The V gene's germline CDR1 is SGHRS and CDR2 YFSETQ. CDR3 sequence: CASSSITGGELSGYTF. CDR3 nucleotides: TGCGCCAGCAGCTCAATAACAGGGGGCGAATTGTCTGGCTACACCTTC.

The chain combines TRBV4-1 with TRBJ1-2; TRBD1 matches at 7 bases. V trimming: 1 base; J trimming: 3 bases; junction bases outside the gene matches: 2. The CDR3 contains 14 residues. Germline lookup yields CDR1 MGHRA and CDR2 YSYEKL. The CDR3 loop reads CASSQVGQDYGYTF. DNA for the CDR3: TGCGCCAGCAGCCAAGTCGGACAGGACTATGGCTACACCTTC.

This clone has only one observation. The CDR3 loop is CASSGLAGPNEQFF. The CDR3 DNA is TGCGCCAGCAGCGGGTTAGCGGGACCCAATGAGCAGTTCTTC. V usage is TRBV4-1 and J usage is TRBJ2-1, with TRBD2 identical over 8 bases. The germline CDR1 and CDR2 sequences are MGHRA and YSYEKL. J gave up 6 bases and V 5 bases, and 6 bases lay outside the gene matches. This CDR3 spans 14 amino acids.

This chain joins TRBV13 and TRBJ2-7, with 7 bases identical to TRBD2. V dropped 8 bases and J dropped 5; count of bases not matched to a gene: 12. Germline V CDR1 and CDR2: PRHDT, FYEKMQ (reference sequence). This CDR3 spans 14 amino acids. DNA of the CDR3: TGTGCCAGCCTTAAGCGGGGCGCCAGGGACGAGCAGTACTTC. Translation gives CASLKRGARDEQYF.

V usage is TRBV5-1 and J usage is TRBJ1-2; 10 bases are shared with TRBD1. Germline V lookup: CDR1 SGHRS, CDR2 YFSETQ. The CDR3 has 14 residues. V lost 2 bases to trimming and J lost 8 bases; unmatched junction nucleotides: 6. The CDR3 region has the DNA TGCGCCAGCAGCTTCCGACAGGGGGCAGAGGGCTACACCTTC. This sequence encodes CASSFRQGAEGYTF. The complete variable domain, with remaining parts taken from reference TRBV5-1 and TRBJ1-2, reads KAGVTQTPRYLIKTRGQQVTLSCSPISGHRSVSWYQQTPGQGLQFLFEYFSETQRNKGNFPGRFSGRQFSNSRSEMNVSTLELGDSALYLCASSFRQGAEGYTFGSGTRLTVV.

V and J are TRBV5-1 and TRBJ2-1; 15 bases are shared with TRBD2. V was pared by 5 bases and J by 7 bases, with 7 bases of the junction left unmatched. This CDR3 is 16 amino acids long. Germline V gene lookup returns CDR1 SGHRS and CDR2 YFSETQ. The DNA of the CDR3 is TGCGCCAGCAGTCCACCCGGGACTAGCGGGAGGAATGAGCAGTTCTTC. Translation: CASSPPGTSGRNEQFF.

This rearrangement joins TRBV2 to TRBJ2-5, with 8 bases matching TRBD1. The CDR3 runs 11 residues. Germline lookup yields CDR1 SNHLY and CDR2 FYNNEI. Trimming at V came to 11 bases and at J to 3 bases, leaving 2 bases not matched to a gene. CDR3: CAGGQEETQYF. Here the CDR3 DNA reads TGTGCCGGGGGACAGGAAGAGACCCAGTACTTC.

This clone has a single count. The chain links TRBV7-2 to TRBJ2-2; a possible D gene is TRBD2 (6 bases). Germline-derived CDR1 and CDR2 are SGHTA and FQGNSA. The CDR3 runs to 16 residues. V lost 1 base, J lost 0 bases, and 9 bases lay in between. CDR3 in DNA: TGTGCCAGCAGCTTAGTGGGCGGGGCGAACACCGGGGAGCTGTTTTTT. Translation gives CASSLVGGANTGELFF.

The CDR3 reads CATQGGRFYGYTF. Written as DNA, the CDR3 is TGTGCCACCCAGGGGGGTCGGTTCTATGGCTACACCTTC. The chain employs TRBV10-3 and TRBJ1-2, with 7 bases fitting TRBD1. Trimming removed 10 bases from V and 4 bases from J; junction bases left unmatched: 9. CDR3 length equals 13 residues. From germline, CDR1 is ENHRY and CDR2 SYGVKD.

This clone was recorded once. The V and J genes are TRBV11-2 and TRBJ2-7; 11 nucleotides match TRBD2. Germline CDR1 SGHAT, CDR2 FQNNGV. The V gene end was trimmed by 4 bases and the J gene end by 5 bases; junction bases not matched to a gene: 7. The CDR3 runs to 15 residues. In nucleotides, the CDR3 is TGTGCCAGCAGCTCCCTAACTAGCGGGGGCCACGAGCAGTACTTC. Residues: CASSSLTSGGHEQYF.

The chain links TRBV9 to TRBJ1-1; 7 positions match TRBD1. The germline V gene encodes CDR1 SGDLS and CDR2 YYNGEE. The V gene end was trimmed by 4 bases and the J gene end by 4 bases; junction bases not matched to a gene: 4. The CDR3 is 13 residues long. The CDR3: CASSKPGGTEAFF. CDR3 nucleotides: TGTGCCAGCAGCAAACCAGGGGGCACTGAAGCTTTCTTT. Complete variable domain (other parts from reference TRBV9 and TRBJ1-1): DSGVTQTPKHLITATGQRVTLRCSPRSGDLSVYWYQQSLDQGLQFLIQYYNGEERAKGNILERFSAQQFPDLHSELNLSSLELGDSALYFCASSKPGGTEAFFGQGTRLTVV.

The chain links TRBV5-6 to TRBJ2-3; the D gene is possibly TRBD1 (5 bases). Germline V gene data show CDR1 as SGHDT and CDR2 as YYEEEE. Trimming removed 1 base from V and 0 bases from J, with 9 bases in between. This CDR3 contains 15 residues. CDR3 protein: CASSLIQGSTDTQYF. CDR3 bases: TGTGCCAGCAGCTTGATTCAGGGAAGCACAGATACGCAGTATTTT.

The genes are TRBV6-5 and TRBJ2-5; perhaps TRBD2 as D (6 bases). CDR1 is MNHEY and CDR2 is SVGAGI in the germline V gene. The length of the CDR3 is 16 residues. V was cut by 4 bases and J by 2 bases, with 17 bases left in between. The CDR3 protein is CASSWGVGAVQETQYF. The CDR3 nucleotides read TGTGCCAGCAGTTGGGGGGTTGGAGCGGTTCAAGAGACCCAGTACTTC.

A single count supports this clone. The V call is TRBV7-2, the J call TRBJ2-5; 7 bases match TRBD2. CDR1 is SGHTA, CDR2 FQGNSA, per germline. There are 14 residues in the CDR3. V shed 3 bases, J shed 1 base, and the junction held 2 bases outside the gene matches. CDR3 amino acids: CASSLGGIQETQYF. The CDR3 DNA is TGTGCCAGCAGCTTGGGGGGGATCCAAGAGACCCAGTACTTC.

The chain carries TRBV2 and TRBJ2-1; D is perhaps TRBD1 (5 bases). V lost 7 bases to trimming and J lost 3 bases, with 13 bases between them. Looked up from germline, CDR1 is SNHLY and CDR2 is FYNNEI. The CDR3 has 14 residues. CDR3 in amino acids: CASNPDTYYNEQFF. CDR3 nucleotide sequence: TGTGCCAGCAACCCGGACACCTACTACAATGAGCAGTTCTTC.

This clone was recorded only once. The chain uses TRBV4-1 and TRBJ1-2; D gene unclear. The V gene's germline CDR1 is MGHRA and CDR2 YSYEKL. There are 14 residues in the CDR3. V lost 0 bases to trimming and J lost 6 bases, with 11 bases between them. CDR3 in DNA: TGCGCCAGCAGCCAAGATGCGGTTGGCAATGGCTACACCTTC. Its protein product is CASSQDAVGNGYTF.

The chain has TRBV19 and TRBJ1-1; the match to TRBD1 covers 7 bases. The trim removed 5 bases at V and 0 bases at J, leaving 6 bases unmatched. CDR1 is LNHDA, CDR2 SQIVND, per germline (reference sequence). The CDR3 extends over 15 amino acids. The DNA for the CDR3 is TGTGCCAGTAGTGTTGCACAGGGGATGAACACTGAAGCTTTCTTT. This gives the protein CASSVAQGMNTEAFF.

Only one count was recorded for this clone. The rearrangement joins TRBV3-1 (or the pseudogene TRBV3-2) to TRBJ1-2; D unclear. Germline lookup yields CDR1 LGHDT and CDR2 YNNKEL (reference sequence). Trimming cost V 0 bases and J 8 bases, with 4 bases left between them. There are 11 residues in the CDR3. The CDR3 protein is CASSQESGYTF. Here the CDR3 DNA reads TGTGCCAGCAGCCAAGAAAGCGGCTACACCTTC.

J is TRBJ1-4 and V is TRBV4-1; 8 bases agree with TRBD1. The V and J ends lost 0 bases and 7 bases, in that order; junction bases with no gene match: 10. There are 17 residues in the CDR3. Germline CDR1 is MGHRA and CDR2 is YSYEKL. The CDR3 spells CASSQDQGPGGFEKLFF. Written as DNA, the CDR3 is TGCGCCAGCAGCCAAGATCAAGGTCCAGGGGGCTTTGAAAAACTGTTTTTT.

The rearrangement links TRBV11-2 to TRBJ2-7; a possible D gene is TRBD2 (6 bases). Germline lookup yields CDR1 SGHAT and CDR2 FQNNGV. The CDR3 length is 15 residues. Trimming cost V 1 base and J 4 bases, with 14 bases left between them. The CDR3 sequence is CASSLARTTNYEQYF. CDR3 bases: TGTGCCAGCAGCTTAGCTCGGACTACAAATTACGAGCAGTACTTC. Complete variable domain (other parts from reference TRBV11-2 and TRBJ2-7): EAGVAQSPRYKIIEKRQSVAFWCNPISGHATLYWYQQILGQGPKLLIQFQNNGVVDDSQLPKDRFSAERLKGVDSTLKIQPAKLEDSAVYLCASSLARTTNYEQYFGPGTRLTVT.

V usage is TRBV3-1 (or the pseudogene TRBV3-2) and J usage is TRBJ2-1; a weak D match, TRBD2 (5 bases). Germline V lookup: CDR1 LGHDT, CDR2 YNNKEL (reference sequence). V was pared by 3 bases and J by 10 bases, with 19 bases between. This CDR3 is 15 amino acids long. DNA of the CDR3: TGTGCCAGCAGCCATTTGGTGGGGAGCCTGGAGGAGCAGTTCTTC. Translated, it gives CASSHLVGSLEEQFF.

The chain carries TRBV7-9 and TRBJ1-5; 7 positions match TRBD1. The CDR3 covers 12 residues. Germline V lookup: CDR1 SEHNR, CDR2 FQNEAQ (reference sequence). V was pared by 5 bases and J by 7 bases, with 2 bases of the junction left unmatched. Written as DNA, the CDR3 is TGTGCCAGCAGCCAGGACAGGCAGCCCCAGCATTTT. Its protein is CASSQDRQPQHF.

This chain links TRBV11-3 with TRBJ2-2, with 8 bases fitting TRBD2. The CDR3 has 16 amino acids. J was trimmed by 1 base and V by 3 bases; bases with no gene match: 4. Germline assignment: CDR1 SGHNT and CDR2 YENEEA. CDR3 sequence: CASSFRLAGNTGELFF. The CDR3 coding sequence is TGTGCCAGCAGCTTCAGGCTAGCGGGGAACACCGGGGAGCTGTTTTTT.

The chain recombines TRBV20-1 with TRBJ2-1; no firm D call. Deletions cut 0 bases from V and 9 bases from J, with 6 bases between. The germline V gene encodes CDR1 DFQATT and CDR2 SNEGSKA (reference sequence). This CDR3 region has 11 residues. The CDR3 region is CSARDLSEQFF. The CDR3 nucleotides read TGCAGTGCTAGAGATCTAAGTGAGCAGTTCTTC.